What follows are 4 T cell receptor beta chains derived from one specimen sequenced in a study of blood T cell repertoires in COVID-19. Sequenced by immunoSEQ multiplex PCR; TCRdb stores in-frame clones only, minus some. The sample contains fewer than 75,000 clones, roughly 88% of which appear only once. The source material was peripheral blood. These receptors were taken from a man between 65 and 85 years old with acute or convalescent COVID-19.

The chain carries TRBV3-1 (or the pseudogene TRBV3-2) and TRBJ2-5, with 8 bases fitting TRBD2. The germline V gene encodes CDR1 LGHDT and CDR2 YNNKEL (reference sequence). CDR3 size: 14 residues. After removal of 5 bases from V and 6 bases from J, the junction contained 8 bases not matched to a gene. The DNA for the CDR3 is TGTGCCAGCAGCTTCGGACTAGCCCTGCAGACCCAGTACTTC. It yields the protein CASSFGLALQTQYF.

V usage is TRBV2 and J usage is TRBJ2-7; weak D call: TRBD1 (6 bases). The CDR3 extends over 15 amino acids. V lost 5 bases to trimming and J lost 3 bases, with 17 bases between them. CDR1 is SNHLY and CDR2 is FYNNEI in the germline V gene. The CDR3, as DNA: TGTGCCAGCAGTCCAATCGACAGGTTCAACTACGAGCAGTACTTC. It yields the protein CASSPIDRFNYEQYF.

This chain joins TRBV9 and TRBJ2-1, with 9 positions matching TRBD1. With 0 bases clipped from V and 8 bases from J, the junction kept 3 bases outside the gene matches. Germline V CDR1 and CDR2: SGDLS, YYNGEE. The CDR3 is 14 amino acids. The CDR3 region has the DNA TGTGCCAGCAGCGTAGGGACAGGGGAAGATGAGCAGTTCTTC. This sequence encodes CASSVGTGEDEQFF.

The genes are TRBV14 and TRBJ2-7, with 8 positions matching TRBD1. The J segment lost 4 bases and the V segment lost 3 bases, leaving 8 bases of the junction unmatched. The V gene's germline CDR1 is SGHDN and CDR2 FVKESK. The CDR3 covers 15 residues. The DNA of the CDR3 is TGTGCCAGCAGCCACAACAGGGGGACCTATTACGAGCAGTACTTC. Translated: CASSHNRGTYYEQYF.